Only a few counts were recorded for the clone carrying this TCR beta chain. The data originate from a study of blood T cell repertoires in COVID-19. Study summary: PBMCs, B-cell-depleted T cells, or T cells provided the cDNA or gDNA that made up the material.

As originally analysed: Nucleated cell counts were estimated from reference gene primer amplification. Data came from immunoSEQ multiplex PCR; TCRdb stores just in-frame clones and leaves some out. The DNA gave D and trimming, while V, J and clone size come from that table. This sample yields about 220,000 clones, of which 65% to 90% are seen a single time; about 10% belongs to the top ten. V was trimmed by 0 bases and J by 5 bases, leaving 12 bases between them. Germline V gene data show CDR1 as SGHKS and CDR2 as YYEKEE (reference sequence). CDR3 length: 15 residues. This receptor was taken from a man aged 50-59 years with active or convalescent COVID-19. The specimen sequenced was peripheral blood. The chain recombines TRBV5-5 with TRBJ1-5; TRBD1 is a possible D gene (5 bases). The CDR3 region is CASSLVGVPDQPQHF. In DNA, the CDR3 is TGTGCCAGCAGCTTGGTAGGGGTCCCGGATCAGCCCCAGCATTTT.